A selection of T cell receptor beta chains follows, all from one sample in a study of Ad26.COV2.S vaccination and SARS-CoV-2 variants. This table comes from immunoSEQ multiplex PCR, and its TCRdb copy is limited to in-frame clones, with some not included. The sample consists of about 680,000 clones, roughly 90% of them appearing once. The material sequenced was peripheral blood, taken in a trial of Ad26.COV2.S vaccine versus placebo. All receptors come from a person aged 18-65 years who received the Ad26.COV2.S COVID-19 vaccine or a placebo. The CDR3 runs from the conserved cysteine through the conserved F or W. A D gene is named only where the DNA matches it firmly. Expanded clones are given a class, and other clones once, few, many or no size at all.

V gene,clone size,D gene,J gene,CDR3 DNA,CDR3 protein
TRBV4-2,-,-,TRBJ2-7,TGTGCCAGCAGCCATGGCGACGAGCAGTACTTC,CASSHGDEQYF
TRBV19,few,-,TRBJ2-3,TGTGCCAGTAGTATAACCCTGGTTAGTAATACGCAGTATTTT,CASSITLVSNTQYF
TRBV29-1,-,TRBD2,TRBJ2-5,TGCAGCGTTGGTAGCGGGATAGGGGAGACCCAGTACTTC,CSVGSGIGETQYF
TRBV5-6,few,TRBD1,TRBJ1-2,TGTGCCAGCAGCCTACGGACAGGGGGACGAGGCTACACCTTC,CASSLRTGGRGYTF
TRBV4-2,-,-,TRBJ2-7,TGTGCCAGCAGCCCCCGGGAGAGAAGTTACGAGCAGTACTTC,CASSPRERSYEQYF
TRBV15,-,TRBD1,TRBJ2-1,TGTGCCACCAGCAGGGACCCCTCAGGGGGTTACAATGAGCAGTTCTTC,CATSRDPSGGYNEQFF
TRBV5-1,-,TRBD2,TRBJ2-5,TGCGCCAGCAGTGGCGGGGGGAGACCCCAAGAGACCCAGTACTTC,CASSGGGRPQETQYF
TRBV2,few,-,TRBJ1-5,TGTGCCAGCAGTGAAAGAAGGCAGTTGAGGCCCCAGCATTTT,CASSERRQLRPQHF
TRBV30,-,-,TRBJ1-6,TGTGCCTGGAGTGCGACAATAGGGGATTCACCCCTCCACTTT,CAWSATIGDSPLHF
TRBV7-9,-,TRBD2,TRBJ2-7,TGTGCCAGCAGCTCCTCTGGACTAGCGGAAAGCTCCTACGAGCAGTACTTC,CASSSSGLAESSYEQYF
TRBV5-1,-,-,TRBJ2-3,TGCGCCAGCAGCTTGGTGGGAGAAATCCCAGATACGCAGTATTTT,CASSLVGEIPDTQYF
TRBV24-1,-,TRBD2,TRBJ2-1,TGTGCCACCAGTGACCCAGGACTAGCGGGAGAGAATGAGCAGTTCTTC,CATSDPGLAGENEQFF
TRBV3-1/TRBV3-2,-,-,TRBJ1-2,TGTGCCAGCAGCCCGAGGGAGACTAACTATGGCTACACCTTC,CASSPRETNYGYTF
TRBV6-2/TRBV6-3,-,TRBD1,TRBJ2-7,TGTGCCAGCAGTTCTTCCCCCGGACAGGGGGGTTCCTACGAGCAGTACTTC,CASSSSPGQGGSYEQYF
TRBV6-5,-,-,TRBJ2-6,TGTGCCAGCAGTCGCACAGGCTCTGGGGCCAACGTCCTGACTTTC,CASSRTGSGANVLTF
TRBV30,-,-,TRBJ1-1,TGTGCCTGGAGTGTACGTGAGGGCACTGAAGCTTTCTTT,CAWSVREGTEAFF
TRBV5-8,-,-,TRBJ2-6,TGTGCCAGCAGCTGGAGGACTCTCTCTGGGGCCAACGTCCTGACTTTC,CASSWRTLSGANVLTF
TRBV3-1/TRBV3-2,once,TRBD2,TRBJ2-1,TGTGCCAGCAGCCAAAGCCCTAGCGGTTACAATGAGCAGTTCTTC,CASSQSPSGYNEQFF
TRBV24-1,-,-,TRBJ2-5,TGTGCCACCAGTGATTTCGGGTCGGAGACCCAGTACTTC,CATSDFGSETQYF
TRBV18,-,-,TRBJ1-6,TGTGCCAGCTCCCCTTCAGGACAGAGCTCCTATAATTCACCCCTCCACTTT,CASSPSGQSSYNSPLHF
TRBV27,-,TRBD1,TRBJ1-1,TGTGCCAGCAGTTTATCGGAGGGGGCGGCGAAGACTGAAGCTTTCTTT,CASSLSEGAAKTEAFF
TRBV4-2,few,-,TRBJ1-4,TGTGCCAGCAGCCAAGCCCGGGTTGTGGATGAAAAACTGTTTTTT,CASSQARVVDEKLFF
TRBV7-8,-,-,TRBJ1-4,TGTGCCAGCAGCCATCGGACAGTGGAAAAACTGTTTTTT,CASSHRTVEKLFF
TRBV29-1,once,-,TRBJ1-2,TGCAGCGTCCACAGGGTAGGGTGGGACTATGGCTACACCTTC,CSVHRVGWDYGYTF
TRBV21-1,-,-,TRBJ2-7,TGTGCCAGCCACAGCACCTACGAGCAGTACTTC,CASHSTYEQYF
TRBV11-2,-,-,TRBJ2-5,TGTGCCAGCAGCTTCTCCCAAGAGACCCAGTACTTC,CASSFSQETQYF
TRBV6-2/TRBV6-3,-,-,TRBJ1-5,TGTGCCAGCAGTTCAGGGTACAATCAGCCCCAGCATTTT,CASSSGYNQPQHF
TRBV11-2,-,-,TRBJ1-2,TGTGCCAGCAGCTTAGGGCAGGGAATGGGCTACACCTTC,CASSLGQGMGYTF
TRBV2,-,-,TRBJ2-2,TGTGCCAGCAGCGAAGAGAACGGGGAGCTGTTTTTT,CASSEENGELFF
TRBV6-1,-,-,TRBJ1-6,TGTGCCAGCAGTGAAGCGCAGGGTAGCTCCTATAATTCACCCCTCCACTTT,CASSEAQGSSYNSPLHF
TRBV11-3,-,-,TRBJ2-3,TGTGCCAGCAGCCCGGGGACAGATACGCAGTATTTT,CASSPGTDTQYF
TRBV5-1,-,-,TRBJ2-5,TGCGCCAGCAGCTTGACTCAAGTACCGGAGACCCAGTACTTC,CASSLTQVPETQYF
TRBV3-1/TRBV3-2,-,TRBD2,TRBJ2-7,TGTGCCAGCAGCCGACTAGCTTCCTACGAGCAGTACTTC,CASSRLASYEQYF
TRBV9,-,-,TRBJ2-1,TGTGCCAGCGCGCCGTTGATAGTGGGCAATGAGCAGTTCTTC,CASAPLIVGNEQFF
TRBV5-4,few,TRBD1,TRBJ2-2,TGTGCCAGCAGTAAACAGGGGGCGAAGGGGGAGCTGTTTTTT,CASSKQGAKGELFF
TRBV7-8,-,-,TRBJ2-3,TGTGCCAGCAGCTTAAATCGGGCCCTAGATACGCAGTATTTT,CASSLNRALDTQYF
TRBV6-5,-,-,TRBJ1-3,TGTGCCAGCAGCGTTGGAAACACCATATATTTT,CASSVGNTIYF
TRBV30,-,-,TRBJ1-6,TGTGCCTGGAGTGGCGGGGGATATAATTCACCCCTCCACTTT,CAWSGGGYNSPLHF
TRBV6-1,-,-,TRBJ1-2,TGTGCCAGCAGTGAAATAGACAGCAACTATGGCTACACCTTC,CASSEIDSNYGYTF